The subject of this entry is one TCR beta chain. This clone was seen only once. Which antigen it targets is not known. No quality values exist for individual bases; no much larger clone is one base distant. The library was obtained by the immunoSEQ multiplex PCR assay. TCRdb took over this immuneACCESS table, retaining in-frame rearrangements with V and J assigned. Such tables are incomplete; in checked studies, under half of the missing clones stem from an unresolved V gene, and the remainder is unexplained. The table for this sample lists about 60,000 clones; 90% to 95% of them were counted only once. The ten largest make up 0.85% to 0.9% of the sample. This sample stems from a study of T cell changes during pregnancy in multiple sclerosis (dated 2019 in TCRdb). Broadly, across the study: Changes in the T cell repertoire over the course of pregnancy were examined in this study in women with multiple sclerosis.

The sequenced sample was peripheral blood, obtained before pregnancy. This sequence was found in a female donor with multiple sclerosis, enrolled in a pregnancy study.

The nucleotide sequence is TGCGCCAGCAGCCAAGGGGCAGGGGTTGGGTACGAGCAGTACTTC. It translates to CASSQGAGVGYEQYF. The rearranged segments are TRBV4-3 and TRBJ2-7; a tentative D match to TRBD1 spans 6 bases. Reading from cysteine to phenylalanine, the CDR3 counts 15 amino acids. Kept here is only the CDR3 DNA, which spans 45 bases and is read in frame from base 1. Based on the germline V gene, the CDR1 and CDR2 sequences are LGHNA and YSLEER. At the junction V is shortened by 1 base and J by 4 bases, with 14 bases in between.